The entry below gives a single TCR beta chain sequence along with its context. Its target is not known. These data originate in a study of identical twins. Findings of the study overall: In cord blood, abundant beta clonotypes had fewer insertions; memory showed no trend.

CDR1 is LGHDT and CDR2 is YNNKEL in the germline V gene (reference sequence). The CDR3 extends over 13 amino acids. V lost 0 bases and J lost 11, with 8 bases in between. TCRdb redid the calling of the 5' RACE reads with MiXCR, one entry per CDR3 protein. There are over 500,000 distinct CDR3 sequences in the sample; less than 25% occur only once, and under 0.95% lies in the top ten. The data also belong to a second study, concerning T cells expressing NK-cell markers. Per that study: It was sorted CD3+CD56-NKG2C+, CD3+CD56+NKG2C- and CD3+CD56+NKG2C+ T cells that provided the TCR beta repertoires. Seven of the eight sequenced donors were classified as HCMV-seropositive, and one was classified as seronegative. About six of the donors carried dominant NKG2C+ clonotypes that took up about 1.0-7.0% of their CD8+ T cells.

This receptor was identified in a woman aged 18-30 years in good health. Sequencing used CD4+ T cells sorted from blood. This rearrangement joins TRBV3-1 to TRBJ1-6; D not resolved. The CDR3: CASSQDTGAPLHF. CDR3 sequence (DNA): TGTGCCAGCAGCCAAGATACGGGAGCACCCCTCCACTTT.